This T cell receptor beta chain was found in a study of T cell responses to AZD1222 COVID-19 vaccine. About the study: Whether given at about 4 or about 12 weeks, second doses were pooled.

Findings and caveats of the study: After the peak T cell response, and only then, were repertoires sampled. Nearly half of spike-specific TCRs reportedly target unmutated variant regions. CD4 TCRs covered the whole spike, strongest at regions 160-218 and 743-854.

Germline values: CDR1 SGDLS, CDR2 YYNGEE. V was clipped by 4 bases and J by 6 bases, with 17 bases between them. This CDR3 contains 15 residues. This clone was seen only once. The antigen remains unidentified. TCRdb's copy holds only in-frame clones and misses some; the assay was immunoSEQ multiplex PCR. The sample carries around 99,000 clones, under 95% recorded once. This TCR came from an adult in good health. The gene calls are TRBV9 and TRBJ1-5, with D perhaps matching TRBD1 (6 bases). The material was peripheral blood, obtained on day 0 of AZD1222 vaccination. CDR3 residues: CASSPRGGLGQPQHF. CDR3 DNA: TGTGCCAGCAGCCCCCGTGGGGGGCTGGGTCAGCCCCAGCATTTT.